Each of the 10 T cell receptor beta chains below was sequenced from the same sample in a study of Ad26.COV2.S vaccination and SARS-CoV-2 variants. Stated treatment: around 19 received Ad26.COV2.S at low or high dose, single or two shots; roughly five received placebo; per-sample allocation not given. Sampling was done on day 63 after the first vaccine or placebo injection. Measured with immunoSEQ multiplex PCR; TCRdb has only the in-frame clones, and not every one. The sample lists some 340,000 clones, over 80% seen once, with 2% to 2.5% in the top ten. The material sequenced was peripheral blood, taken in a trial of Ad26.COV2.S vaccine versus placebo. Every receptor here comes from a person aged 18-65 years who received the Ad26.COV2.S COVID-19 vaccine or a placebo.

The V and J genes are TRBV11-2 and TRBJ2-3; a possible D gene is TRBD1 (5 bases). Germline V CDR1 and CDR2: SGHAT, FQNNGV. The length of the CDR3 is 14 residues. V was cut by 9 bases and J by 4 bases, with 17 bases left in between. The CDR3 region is CASAPKGMADTQYF. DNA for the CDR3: TGTGCCAGTGCCCCCAAGGGGATGGCAGATACGCAGTATTTT.

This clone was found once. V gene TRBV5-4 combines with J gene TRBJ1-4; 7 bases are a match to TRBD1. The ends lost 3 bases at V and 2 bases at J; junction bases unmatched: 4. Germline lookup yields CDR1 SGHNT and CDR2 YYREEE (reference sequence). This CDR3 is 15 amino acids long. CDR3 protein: CASSSLQGTNEKLFF. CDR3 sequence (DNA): TGTGCCAGCAGCTCGTTACAGGGGACTAATGAAAAACTGTTTTTT.

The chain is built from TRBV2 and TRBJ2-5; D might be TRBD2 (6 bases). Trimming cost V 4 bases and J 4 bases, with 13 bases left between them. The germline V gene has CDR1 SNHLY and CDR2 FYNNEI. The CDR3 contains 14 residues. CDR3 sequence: CASSGLARGETQYF. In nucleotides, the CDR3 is TGTGCCAGCAGTGGCCTAGCGAGGGGAGAGACCCAGTACTTC.

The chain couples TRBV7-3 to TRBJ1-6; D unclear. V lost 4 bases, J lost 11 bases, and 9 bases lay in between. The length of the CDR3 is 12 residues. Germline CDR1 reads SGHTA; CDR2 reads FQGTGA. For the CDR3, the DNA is TGTGCCAGCAGCTCCCGCAAGCCACCCCTCCACTTT. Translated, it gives CASSSRKPPLHF. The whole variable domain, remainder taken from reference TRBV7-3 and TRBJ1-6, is GAGVSQTPSNKVTEKGKYVELRCDPISGHTALYWYRQSLGQGPEFLIYFQGTGAADDSGLPNDRFFAVRPEGSVSTLKIQRTERGDSAVYLCASSSRKPPLHFGNGTRLTVT.

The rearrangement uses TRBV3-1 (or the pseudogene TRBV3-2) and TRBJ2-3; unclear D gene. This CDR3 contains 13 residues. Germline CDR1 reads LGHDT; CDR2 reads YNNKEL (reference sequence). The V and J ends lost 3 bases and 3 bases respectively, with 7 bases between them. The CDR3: CASSHRATDTQYF. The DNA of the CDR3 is TGTGCCAGCAGCCACCGAGCGACAGATACGCAGTATTTT.

The CDR3 bases are TGTGCCAGCAGCCAAGGGACAGAGCTGATGAACTATGGCTACACCTTC. This encodes CASSQGTELMNYGYTF. The chain has TRBV5-8 and TRBJ1-2, with TRBD1 matching 7 bases. The CDR3 runs to 16 residues. Per the germline V gene, CDR1 is SGHTS and CDR2 is YDEGEE. V shed 4 bases, J shed 2 bases, and the junction held 11 bases outside the gene matches.

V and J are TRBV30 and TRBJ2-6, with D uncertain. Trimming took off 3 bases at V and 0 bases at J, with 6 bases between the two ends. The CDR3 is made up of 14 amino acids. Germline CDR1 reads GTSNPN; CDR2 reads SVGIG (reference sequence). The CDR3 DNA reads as TGTGCCTGGAGACGGTACTCTGGGGCCAACGTCCTGACTTTC. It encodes CAWRRYSGANVLTF.

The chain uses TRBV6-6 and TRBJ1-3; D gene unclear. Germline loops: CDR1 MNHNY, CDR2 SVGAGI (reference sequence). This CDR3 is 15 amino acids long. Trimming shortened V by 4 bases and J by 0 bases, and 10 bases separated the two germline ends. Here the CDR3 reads CASSSAGNSGNTIYF. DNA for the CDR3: TGTGCCAGCAGTTCGGCAGGAAACTCTGGAAACACCATATATTTT.

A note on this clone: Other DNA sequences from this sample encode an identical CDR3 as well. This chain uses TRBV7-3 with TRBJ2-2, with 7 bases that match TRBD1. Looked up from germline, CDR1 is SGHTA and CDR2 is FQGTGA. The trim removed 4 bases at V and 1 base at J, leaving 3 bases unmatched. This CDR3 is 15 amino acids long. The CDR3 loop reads CASSSRTGNTGELFF. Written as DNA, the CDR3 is TGTGCCAGCAGCTCCCGGACAGGGAACACCGGGGAGCTGTTTTTT.

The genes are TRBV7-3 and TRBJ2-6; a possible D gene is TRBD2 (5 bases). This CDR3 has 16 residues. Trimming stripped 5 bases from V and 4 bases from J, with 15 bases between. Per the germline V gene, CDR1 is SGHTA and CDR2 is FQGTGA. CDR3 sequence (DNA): TGTGCCAGCAGCCTCGGCGGCGGGCCCGGGGCCAACGTCCTGACTTTC. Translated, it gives CASSLGGGPGANVLTF.